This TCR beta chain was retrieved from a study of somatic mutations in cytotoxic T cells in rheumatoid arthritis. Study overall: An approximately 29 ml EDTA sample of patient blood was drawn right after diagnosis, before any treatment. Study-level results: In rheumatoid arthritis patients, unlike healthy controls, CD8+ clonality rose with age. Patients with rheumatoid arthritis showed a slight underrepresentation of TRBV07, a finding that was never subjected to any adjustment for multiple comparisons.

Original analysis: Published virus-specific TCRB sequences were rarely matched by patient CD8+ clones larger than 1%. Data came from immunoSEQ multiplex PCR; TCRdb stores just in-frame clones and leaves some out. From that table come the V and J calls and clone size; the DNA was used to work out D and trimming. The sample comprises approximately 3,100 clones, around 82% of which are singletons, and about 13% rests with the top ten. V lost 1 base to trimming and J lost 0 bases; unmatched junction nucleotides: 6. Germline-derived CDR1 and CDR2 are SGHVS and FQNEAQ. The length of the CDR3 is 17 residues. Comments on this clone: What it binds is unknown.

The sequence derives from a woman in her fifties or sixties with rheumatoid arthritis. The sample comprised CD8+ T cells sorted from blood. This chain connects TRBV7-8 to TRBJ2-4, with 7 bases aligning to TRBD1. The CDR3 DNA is TGTGCCAGCAGCTTAGACGACAGGGCGCTAGCCAAAAACATTCAGTACTTC. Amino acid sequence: CASSLDDRALAKNIQYF. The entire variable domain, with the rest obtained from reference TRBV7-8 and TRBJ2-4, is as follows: GAGVSQSPRYKVAKRGQDVALRCDPISGHVSLFWYQQALGQGPEFLTYFQNEAQLDKSGLPSDRFFAERPEGSVSTLKIQRTQQEDSAVYLCASSLDDRALAKNIQYFGAGTRLSVL.